A single sample gave rise to the 28 T cell receptor beta chains below, sequenced in a study of blood T cell repertoires in COVID-19. Profiled with immunoSEQ multiplex PCR; TCRdb holds only in-frame clones, not every one. Among more than 300,000 clones listed, nearly 90% were seen once. Material for sequencing was PBMCs or T cells enriched from blood (not recorded which). Receptors originate from a woman aged 30 to 39 who had recovered from COVID-19.

In this sample, this clone turned up once. The chain links TRBV29-1 to TRBJ1-1; no firm D call. Germline lookup yields CDR1 SQVTM and CDR2 ANQGSEA. The CDR3 is 13 residues long. V was clipped by 4 bases and J by 0 bases, with 9 bases between them. The DNA for the CDR3 is TGCAGCGTTGTTGGGAGAATGAACACTGAAGCTTTCTTT. Translation gives CSVVGRMNTEAFF.

V and J are TRBV19 and TRBJ1-2; D gene ambiguous. Germline assignment: CDR1 LNHDA and CDR2 SQIVND (reference sequence). Trimming pared 11 bases from V and 4 bases from J, leaving 11 bases between. This CDR3 region has 11 residues. This CDR3 is CASWGGYGYTF. The DNA of the CDR3 is TGTGCCTCGTGGGGAGGCTATGGCTACACCTTC.

The chain joins TRBV7-2 to TRBJ2-3; 11 nucleotides line up with TRBD1. The CDR3 spans 14 residues. V shed 3 bases and J 6 bases; nucleotides not matched to a gene: 2. Germline CDR1 reads SGHTA; CDR2 reads FQGNSA. The CDR3 is CASSFGQGADTQYF. In DNA form, the CDR3 reads TGTGCCAGCAGCTTTGGACAGGGGGCTGATACGCAGTATTTT.

CDR3 sequence reads: CASSFPEDGAYEQYF. As DNA, the CDR3 is TGTGCCAGCAGCTTCCCTGAGGACGGGGCCTACGAGCAGTACTTC. The chain joins TRBV7-9 to TRBJ2-7; a weak D match, TRBD2 (5 bases). CDR1 and CDR2 (germline): SEHNR, FQNEAQ (reference sequence). V lost 3 bases, J lost 2 bases, and 14 bases lay in between. This CDR3 comprises 15 residues.

V is TRBV7-8 and J is TRBJ1-5, with TRBD1 identical over 8 bases. Looked up from germline, CDR1 is SGHVS and CDR2 is FQNEAQ. V gave up 4 bases and J gave up 0 bases; unmatched junction bases: 14. The CDR3 is 19 amino acids. CDR3 sequence: CASSSEGGTGGISNQPQHF. The CDR3 DNA reads TGTGCCAGCAGCTCCGAAGGCGGGACAGGAGGGATTAGCAATCAGCCCCAGCATTTT.

The chain couples TRBV19 to TRBJ2-7; TRBD2 is a possible D gene (6 bases). V lost 6 bases, J lost 0 bases, and 21 bases lay in between. The CDR3 has 17 residues. Germline lookup yields CDR1 LNHDA and CDR2 SQIVND (reference sequence). The CDR3, as DNA: TGTGCCAGTAGCCGCCACCGGGACTCGAGGAGCTCCTACGAGCAGTACTTC. Its protein product is CASSRHRDSRSSYEQYF. The full variable domain, rest sourced from reference TRBV19 and TRBJ2-7, is DGGITQSPKYLFRKEGQNVTLSCEQNLNHDAMYWYRQDPGQGLRLIYYSQIVNDFQKGDIAEGYSVSREKKESFPLTVTSAQKNPTAFYLCASSRHRDSRSSYEQYFGPGTRLTVT.

This chain connects TRBV5-6 to TRBJ1-3; D gene unclear. CDR1 and CDR2 (germline): SGHDT, YYEEEE. The ends were cut back, 0 bases at V and 4 bases at J, with 11 bases in the middle. CDR3 length: 15 amino acids. This CDR3 reads CASSLELGRGNTIYF. Here the CDR3 DNA reads TGTGCCAGCAGCTTGGAGTTGGGCAGAGGAAACACCATATATTTT.

The V and J genes are TRBV13 and TRBJ2-3; TRBD2 matches 12 bases. Germline V CDR1 and CDR2: PRHDT, FYEKMQ (reference sequence). This CDR3 spans 16 amino acids. Germline trimming cut 5 bases from V and 2 bases from J; bases unmatched to any gene: 5. Written as DNA, the CDR3 is TGTGCCAGCAGCCCCGGACTAGCGGGATACACAGATACGCAGTATTTT. Protein product: CASSPGLAGYTDTQYF.

This chain uses TRBV6-1 with TRBJ1-6; no firm D call. The V end lost 2 bases, the J end lost 11 bases, and 13 bases lay between the germline ends. Germline V gene data show CDR1 as MNHNS and CDR2 as SASEGT. The CDR3 sequence is 14 residues long. CDR3 in amino acids: CASSEYRAGTPLHF. The CDR3 DNA sequence: TGTGCCAGCAGTGAATATAGGGCGGGGACACCCCTCCACTTT.

In this sample, this clone turned up a few times. V gene TRBV2 combines with J gene TRBJ1-5; D remains ambiguous. The CDR3 sequence is 14 residues long. Germline assignment: CDR1 SNHLY and CDR2 FYNNEI. Trimming left V 7 bases short and J 2 bases short, with 12 bases between. The CDR3 sequence: CASTEWRGNQPQHF. Written as DNA, the CDR3 is TGTGCCAGCACCGAGTGGCGGGGCAATCAGCCCCAGCATTTT.

The V gene is TRBV5-8, the J gene TRBJ1-5; 9 bases match TRBD1. The germline gives CDR1 SGHTS, CDR2 YDEGEE. With 4 bases clipped from V and 7 bases from J, the junction kept 9 bases outside the gene matches. The CDR3 is 15 residues long. This CDR3 reads CASSEGQGPRQPQHF. The CDR3 DNA sequence: TGTGCCAGCAGCGAGGGACAGGGTCCCCGGCAGCCCCAGCATTTT.

The chain has TRBV2 and TRBJ1-2; no firm D call. This CDR3 is 12 amino acids long. Per germline, CDR1 SNHLY and CDR2 FYNNEI. The ends were cut back, 6 bases at V and 3 bases at J, with 8 bases in the middle. Written as DNA, the CDR3 is TGTGCCAGCAGGTTGAGGGACTATGGCTACACCTTC. Residues: CASRLRDYGYTF.

The rearrangement joins TRBV2 to TRBJ1-1; D gene uncertain. The V end was cut by 5 bases, the J end by 2 bases, with 6 bases between. The germline gives CDR1 SNHLY, CDR2 FYNNEI. CDR3 length: 12 residues. As DNA, the CDR3 is TGTGCCAGCAGTCTCCCTAACACTGAAGCTTTCTTT. Amino acid sequence: CASSLPNTEAFF.

The chain joins TRBV11-3 to TRBJ1-5; 7 bases match TRBD1. J was trimmed by 6 bases and V by 3 bases; bases with no gene match: 5. The CDR3 consists of 14 residues. Germline V gives CDR1 SGHNT, CDR2 YENEEA. CDR3 sequence (DNA): TGTGCCAGCAGCTTTAAAGGGGGCGGTCAGCCCCAGCATTTT. Translated, it gives CASSFKGGGQPQHF.

V is TRBV7-2 and J is TRBJ1-1; TRBD1 matches at 8 bases. The junction had 3 bases not matched to a gene; V was cut back by 1 base and J by 2 bases. Looked up from germline, CDR1 is SGHTA and CDR2 is FQGNSA. The CDR3 runs 15 residues. Here the CDR3 reads CASSLGTGSNTEAFF. The CDR3 region has the DNA TGTGCCAGCAGCTTAGGGACAGGGAGTAACACTGAAGCTTTCTTT.

In regard to this clone: Other DNA sequences in this specimen translate into the identical CDR3. The V and J genes are TRBV5-1 and TRBJ2-7; D not resolved. V shed 0 bases and J shed 3 bases, with 7 bases lying between them. From germline, CDR1 is SGHRS and CDR2 YFSETQ. The CDR3 is made up of 13 amino acids. DNA for the CDR3: TGCGCCAGCAGCTTGGACAGAGACTACGAGCAGTACTTC. It yields the protein CASSLDRDYEQYF.

V gene TRBV4-1 combines with J gene TRBJ1-1; D gene unclear. V was trimmed by 1 base and J by 7 bases, leaving 7 bases between them. The CDR3 consists of 12 residues. From germline, CDR1 is MGHRA and CDR2 YSYEKL. Here the CDR3 reads CASSQGTVEAFF. The CDR3, as DNA: TGCGCCAGCAGCCAAGGGACTGTTGAAGCTTTCTTT.

A single count supports this clone. V is TRBV5-1 and J is TRBJ2-1, with D maybe TRBD2 (7 bases). There are 15 residues in the CDR3. The germline CDR1 and CDR2 sequences are SGHRS and YFSETQ. V shed 5 bases and J shed 1 base, with 13 bases lying between them. CDR3: CASRSGGLSYNEQFF. Written as DNA, the CDR3 is TGCGCCAGCAGATCGGGGGGCCTATCCTACAATGAGCAGTTCTTC.

This clone was recorded once. The J gene is TRBJ2-1, the V gene TRBV7-2; 8 bases are a match to TRBD2. This CDR3 region has 15 residues. The V and J ends lost 2 bases and 7 bases, in that order; junction bases with no gene match: 7. Germline CDR1 SGHTA, CDR2 FQGNSA. CDR3 region: CASSLTGGQGNEQFF. In DNA form, the CDR3 reads TGTGCCAGCAGCTTAACGGGGGGGCAGGGTAATGAGCAGTTCTTC. The full variable domain, rest sourced from reference TRBV7-2 and TRBJ2-1, is GAGVSQSPSNKVTEKGKDVELRCDPISGHTALYWYRQSLGQGLEFLIYFQGNSAPDKSGLPSDRFSAERTGGSVSTLTIQRTQQEDSAVYLCASSLTGGQGNEQFFGPGTRLTVL.

This clone appeared a few times. The CDR3 coding sequence is TGTGCCAGTAGAAGGGACGGGAGCCTGGCCCTCTCTGGGGCCAACGTCCTGACTTTC. Translated, it gives CASRRDGSLALSGANVLTF. The chain has TRBV19 and TRBJ2-6; tentatively, D is TRBD2 (6 bases). Germline CDR1 is LNHDA and CDR2 is SQIVND (reference sequence). V shed 6 bases and J shed 0 bases, with 21 bases lying between them. This CDR3 spans 19 amino acids.

The chain recombines TRBV12-3 or TRBV12-4 with TRBJ2-5, with D possibly being TRBD2 (5 bases). Trimming cost V 5 bases and J 2 bases, with 6 bases left between them. The length of the CDR3 is 12 residues. CDR3 sequence (DNA): TGTGCCAGCAGTCGGACTCAAGAGACCCAGTACTTC. Amino acid sequence: CASSRTQETQYF.

The gene calls are TRBV30 and TRBJ2-5; possible D gene TRBD2, 5 bases. This CDR3 is 15 amino acids long. CDR1 and CDR2 from the germline V gene are GTSNPN and SVGIG (reference sequence). Trimming removed 5 bases from V and 4 bases from J, with 20 bases in between. In nucleotides, the CDR3 is TGTGCCTGGCTCCTGGCCGGGAACACGAGAGAGACCCAGTACTTC. Translated: CAWLLAGNTRETQYF.

This sequence joins TRBV11-1 and TRBJ2-3; 9 bases are shared with TRBD2. V trimming: 5 bases; J trimming: 8 bases; junction bases outside the gene matches: 14. This CDR3 contains 16 residues. Germline V CDR1 and CDR2: SGHAT, FQDESV (reference sequence). The CDR3 reads CASSPAGGSGGATQYF. The CDR3 DNA reads as TGTGCCAGCAGCCCTGCAGGGGGTAGCGGGGGAGCTACGCAGTATTTT. Based on the CDR3 plus reference TRBV11-1 and TRBJ2-3, the full variable domain is EAEVAQSPRYKITEKSQAVAFWCDPISGHATLYWYRQILGQGPELLVQFQDESVVDDSQLPKDRFSAERLKGVDSTLKIQPAELGDSAMYLCASSPAGGSGGATQYFGPGTRLTVL.

This chain joins TRBV7-9 and TRBJ2-1, with a tentative D call TRBD2 (5 bases). Trimming removed 5 bases at V and 7 bases at J, with 21 bases between. This CDR3 contains 16 residues. Germline CDR1 SEHNR, CDR2 FQNEAQ (reference sequence). CDR3 bases: TGTGCCAGCAGCCTCAGGACTTCCCCGACCCCAAATGAGCAGTTCTTC. Residues: CASSLRTSPTPNEQFF.

DNA of the CDR3: TGTGCCAGCAGTGAAGAGACATTTTCTGGCTACACCTTC. Translated: CASSEETFSGYTF. The chain employs TRBV6-1 and TRBJ1-2; no clear D. The germline V and J ends were trimmed by 1 base and 7 bases, with 10 bases remaining between them. The CDR3 length is 13 residues. Germline lookup yields CDR1 MNHNS and CDR2 SASEGT.

The rearrangement links TRBV2 to TRBJ1-1; D is uncertain. Trimming took off 0 bases at V and 11 bases at J, with 10 bases between the two ends. Looked up from germline, CDR1 is SNHLY and CDR2 is FYNNEI. The CDR3 is made up of 12 amino acids. CDR3 nucleotide sequence: TGTGCCAGCAGTGAAGCCCCAGGTGCTGCTTTCTTT. This encodes CASSEAPGAAFF.

The CDR3 DNA follows: TGTGCCAGCAGCGTAAATGACAGGGGAGGTCGTGGAAACACCATATATTTT. Its translation is CASSVNDRGGRGNTIYF. The V call is TRBV9, the J call TRBJ1-3; TRBD1 matches 8 bases. The length of the CDR3 is 17 residues. V lost 1 base and J lost 3; bases outside the gene matches: 9. Germline loops: CDR1 SGDLS, CDR2 YYNGEE. Variable domain in full (rest from reference TRBV9 and TRBJ1-3): DSGVTQTPKHLITATGQRVTLRCSPRSGDLSVYWYQQSLDQGLQFLIQYYNGEERAKGNILERFSAQQFPDLHSELNLSSLELGDSALYFCASSVNDRGGRGNTIYFGEGSWLTVV.

This chain links TRBV18 with TRBJ1-5; D unclear. The CDR3 is made up of 15 amino acids. Trimming pared 3 bases from V and 0 bases from J, leaving 9 bases between. Germline CDR1 reads KGHSH; CDR2 reads LQKENI. CDR3: CASSPGDYSNQPQHF. CDR3 bases: TGTGCCAGCTCACCGGGAGATTATAGCAATCAGCCCCAGCATTTT.